This T cell receptor beta chain appears in the sequencing data of a study of T cells in Graves' hyperthyroidism and ophthalmopathy. Those with hyperthyroidism were 18 to 65 years old, newly diagnosed, and ill for under 2 months. Not enrolled were patients with uncontrolled infection, other autoimmune disease, pregnancy or lactation. Diagnoses rested on clinical symptoms, serum thyroxine and TRAb, thyroid ultrasound and orbital computed tomography. The study, taken as a whole, reports: Most thyroid clonotypes expanded above 0.001 were also detected in blood.

Comment on this clonotype: As yet, its antigen is unknown.

Template material for amplifying TCR beta CDR3 regions consisted of RNA transcripts. Researchers ran a first-round RT-PCR on the TCR CDR3 using the HTBI primer set. MiXCR, applied by TCRdb to the multiplex PCR reads, yields one record per CDR3 protein. This table holds about 760,000 distinct CDR3 sequences, 30% to 40% found once. The sample comprised blood. This TCR was sampled from a woman between 40 and 50 years old with Graves' hyperthyroidism.

CDR3 region: CSVVNNRGGNTEAFF. CDR3 DNA sequence: TGCAGCGTTGTAAATAACAGAGGAGGGAACACTGAAGCTTTCTTT. The chain uses TRBV29-1 and TRBJ1-1; D gene unclear. Germline CDR1 SQVTM, CDR2 ANQGSEA. V was trimmed by 4 bases and J by 1 base, leaving 16 bases between them. The CDR3 has 15 residues. Full variable domain (rest looked up from reference TRBV29-1 and TRBJ1-1): SAVISQKPSRDICQRGTSLTIQCQVDSQVTMMFWYRQQPGQSLTLIATANQGSEATYESGFVIDKFPISRPNLTFSTLTVSNMSPEDSSIYLCSVVNNRGGNTEAFFGQGTRLTVV.